The 5 T cell receptor beta chains given below trace back to one sample, sequenced in a study of type 1 regulatory T cells. TCRdb analysed the reads with MiXCR anew, one entry per CDR3 protein. The sample has about 62,000 distinct CDR3 sequences, 62% seen once. These receptors have no known antigen. Material for sequencing was cultured non-Tr1 T cells, either the whole culture or a sorted T cell fraction (not recorded which). The receptor set was obtained from a human donor in good health.

The gene calls are TRBV3-1 and TRBJ2-1; D uncertain. V was trimmed by 3 bases and J by 8 bases, leaving 8 bases between them. The CDR3 is 12 amino acids. Germline CDR1 LGHDT, CDR2 YNNKEL (reference sequence). The CDR3 region is CASSQGAYEQFF. The DNA of the CDR3 is TGTGCCAGCAGCCAGGGCGCGTATGAGCAGTTCTTC.

The J gene is TRBJ2-6, the V gene TRBV14; D remains unclear. CDR1 and CDR2 (germline): SGHDN, FVKESK. V was pared by 1 base and J by 0 bases, with 13 bases between. The CDR3 extends over 18 amino acids. CDR3 amino acids: CASSQASGSLSGANVLTF. CDR3 DNA: TGTGCCAGCAGCCAAGCTTCAGGTTCCCTCTCTGGGGCCAACGTCCTGACTTTC.

The rearrangement uses TRBV2 and TRBJ2-1; D possibly matches TRBD1 or TRBD2 (6 bases each). There are 16 residues in the CDR3. The V gene's germline CDR1 is SNHLY and CDR2 FYNNEI. V was cut by 10 bases and J by 2 bases, with 21 bases left in between. CDR3 residues: CATQQGLGDTYNEQFF. The CDR3 DNA reads TGTGCCACCCAACAGGGACTGGGGGATACCTACAATGAGCAGTTCTTC. Variable domain in full (rest from reference TRBV2 and TRBJ2-1): EPEVTQTPSHQVTQMGQEVILRCVPISNHLYFYWYRQILGQKVEFLVSFYNNEISEKSEIFDDQFSVERPDGSNFTLKIRSTKLEDSAMYFCATQQGLGDTYNEQFFGPGTRLTVL.

A few counts support this clonotype. The V gene is TRBV2, the J gene TRBJ2-1; the match to TRBD2 covers 12 bases. CDR1 is SNHLY, CDR2 FYNNEI, per germline. Trimming removed 10 bases from V and 9 bases from J; junction bases left unmatched: 7. This CDR3 has 13 residues. The CDR3 protein is CAKRLAGAIEQFF. In nucleotides, the CDR3 is TGTGCCAAACGACTAGCGGGAGCCATTGAGCAGTTCTTC.

This chain links TRBV5-4 with TRBJ2-1; 10 bases fit TRBD2. J was trimmed by 10 bases and V by 7 bases; bases with no gene match: 14. Germline V gives CDR1 SGHNT, CDR2 YYREEE (reference sequence). CDR3 size: 15 residues. In nucleotides, the CDR3 is TGTGCCAGCGGCCGAGCGGGAGGGGGAGTCGGCGAGCAGTTCTTC. It is translated as CASGRAGGGVGEQFF.